Listed below are T cell receptor beta chains from one sample, sequenced in a study of T cell responses to AZD1222 COVID-19 vaccine. Method: immunoSEQ multiplex PCR; TCRdb's copy keeps in-frame clones and lacks some. In the table there are over 95,000 clones, roughly nine tenths of which are singletons. Sequenced material: peripheral blood, taken on day 0 of AZD1222 vaccination. These receptors all come from an adult in good health. Both conserved end residues are part of each CDR3. The D gene is left open where the match is weak. The size field is filled for only some rows; it gives once, few, many or a size class.

>TRBV6-5|13|-|TRBJ2-3|-
TGTGCCAGTCGAATGGGGCCCACAGATACGCAGTATTTT
CASRMGPTDTQYF
>TRBV24-1|16|-|TRBJ1-5|-
TGTGCCACCAGTGCTCCCCTGGGAGGAATGAATCAGCCCCAGCATTTT
CATSAPLGGMNQPQHF
>TRBV5-8|13|once|TRBJ2-7|TRBD1
TGTGCCAGCAGCCGGACAGGTCCCTACGAGCAGTACTTC
CASSRTGPYEQYF
>TRBV30|14|-|TRBJ2-5|TRBD2
TGTGCCTGGCGACTAGCGGGAGGGGGAGAGACCCAGTACTTC
CAWRLAGGGETQYF
>TRBV6-4|13|-|TRBJ1-6|-
TGTGCCAGCAGTGACTCGGATAATTCACCCCTCCACTTT
CASSDSDNSPLHF
>TRBV7-3|14|-|TRBJ2-5|TRBD2
TGTGCCAGCAGTGTCGGGGGGGCCCAAGAGACCCAGTACTTC
CASSVGGAQETQYF
>TRBV7-2|16|-|TRBJ2-7|TRBD1
TGTGCCAGCAGCTTATTTGCGCAGGGGGTTTCCTACGAGCAGTACTTC
CASSLFAQGVSYEQYF
>TRBV11-2|15|few|TRBJ1-1|-
TGTGCCAGCAGCTTACTACAGGGCAGGACCACTGAAGCTTTCTTT
CASSLLQGRTTEAFF
>TRBV20-1|14|-|TRBJ1-2|-
TGCAGTGCTAGTCGCTCTGGGGATTTCGGAGGCTACACCTTC
CSASRSGDFGGYTF
>TRBV29-1|15|few|TRBJ1-2|-
TGCAGCGTTGCCGACGGGTTCCTCGGAGGGTATGGCTACACCTTC
CSVADGFLGGYGYTF
>TRBV6-5|14|-|TRBJ2-3|-
TGTGCCAGCACCTCCTCGGACGGGCAAAGCACGCAGTATTTT
CASTSSDGQSTQYF
>TRBV20-1|11|-|TRBJ1-6|-
TGCAGTGCTAGGGCGGGGGTCACCCTCCACTTT
CSARAGVTLHF
>TRBV13|12|-|TRBJ2-1|-
TGTGCCAGCAGCTTAGTTGCGAATGAGCAGTTCTTC
CASSLVANEQFF